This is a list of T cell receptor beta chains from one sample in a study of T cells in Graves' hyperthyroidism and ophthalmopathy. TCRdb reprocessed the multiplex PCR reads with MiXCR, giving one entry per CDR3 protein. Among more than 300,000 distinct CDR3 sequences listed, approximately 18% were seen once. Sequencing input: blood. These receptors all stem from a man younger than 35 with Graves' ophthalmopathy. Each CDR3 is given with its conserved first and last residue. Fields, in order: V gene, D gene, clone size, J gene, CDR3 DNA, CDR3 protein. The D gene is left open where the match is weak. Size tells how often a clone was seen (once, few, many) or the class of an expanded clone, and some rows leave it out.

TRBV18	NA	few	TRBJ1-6	TGTGCCAGCTCACCACAGGATCGCGAAGTAAATTCACCCCTCCACTTT	CASSPQDREVNSPLHF
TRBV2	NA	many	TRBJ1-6	TGTGCCAGCAGTGATTGGGAAAATTCACCCCTCCACTTT	CASSDWENSPLHF
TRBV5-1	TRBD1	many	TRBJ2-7	TGCGCCAGCAGCGTAACCGGGACAGGGTTGTCTAGCGAGCAGTACTTC	CASSVTGTGLSSEQYF
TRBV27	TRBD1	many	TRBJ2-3	TGTGCCAGCAGTTTTGTTACAGGGGTTGGCACAGATACGCAGTATTTT	CASSFVTGVGTDTQYF
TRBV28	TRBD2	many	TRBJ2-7	TGTGCCAGCAGTGCCCGGTGGGGGGGCGAGCAGTACTTC	CASSARWGGEQYF
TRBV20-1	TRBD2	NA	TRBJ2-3	TGCAGTGCCCAACGTGGACTAGCGGGACTCACAGATACGCAGTATTTT	CSAQRGLAGLTDTQYF
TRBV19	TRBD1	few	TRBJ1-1	TGTGCCAGTAGGGCAGGGGGCACCATGTTGTTGAACACTGAAGCTTTCTTT	CASRAGGTMLLNTEAFF
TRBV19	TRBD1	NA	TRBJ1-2	TGTGCCAGTAGTATAATCGGTGCAGGGGGTGGCTACACCTTC	CASSIIGAGGGYTF
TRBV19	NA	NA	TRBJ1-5	TGTGCCAGTAGTATACGACCGGAGCCCCAGCATTTT	CASSIRPEPQHF
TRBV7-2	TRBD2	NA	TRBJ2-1	TGTGCCAGCAGCTTAGTGCGAAGTAGCGGGGGGGCCCTTTTTAGCTCCTACAATGAGCAGTTCTTC	CASSLVRSSGGALFSSYNEQFF